These T cell receptor beta chains were read from a single sample in a study of cytomegalovirus exposure and HLA in healthy donors. Clones were sequenced by immunoSEQ multiplex PCR, and TCRdb holds only the in-frame ones, with some missing. The table has under 150,000 clones, roughly two thirds seen once. The sequenced sample was PBMCs. Receptors originate from a man younger than 35 in good health and CMV-seropositive. The CDR3 runs from the conserved cysteine through the conserved F or W. Each record gives: D gene, J gene, clone size, V gene, CDR3 protein, CDR3 DNA. A D gene is named only where the DNA matches it firmly. Only some rows state a clone size, as once, few, many or a class for expanded clones.

>TRBD1|TRBJ1-5|.|TRBV28
CASSSGQGLIQPQHF
TGTGCCAGCAGTTCGGGACAGGGGCTGATACAGCCCCAGCATTTT
>.|TRBJ2-5|.|TRBV5-1
CASSLDLWGGETQYF
TGCGCCAGCAGCTTGGACCTTTGGGGAGGAGAGACCCAGTACTTC
>TRBD1|TRBJ2-3|.|TRBV2
CASLGPYSTGGTDTQYF
TGTGCCAGTCTGGGGCCTTATTCTACAGGGGGCACAGATACGCAGTATTTT
>TRBD1|TRBJ2-7|few|TRBV18
CASSPPPGQGGHEQYF
TGTGCCAGCTCACCCCCACCGGGACAGGGTGGCCACGAGCAGTACTTC
>TRBD1|TRBJ2-1|.|TRBV28
CASSSRPGQGVNEQFF
TGTGCCAGCAGTTCAAGACCGGGACAGGGGGTAAATGAGCAGTTCTTC
>.|TRBJ1-3|.|TRBV5-6
CASRLRGASSGNTIYF
TGTGCCAGCAGGCTCAGGGGCGCGAGCTCTGGAAACACCATATATTTT
>.|TRBJ2-1|few|TRBV18
CASSPLEIYNEQFF
TGTGCCAGCTCACCACTGGAGATATACAATGAGCAGTTCTTC
>TRBD1|TRBJ2-5|.|TRBV7-2
CASSLGAGQGVRETQYF
TGTGCCAGCAGCTTAGGGGCGGGACAGGGGGTTCGGGAGACCCAGTACTTC
>.|TRBJ1-2|.|TRBV11-3
CASSPYGGQLINYGYTF
TGTGCCAGCAGCCCTTACGGGGGGCAGCTAATTAACTATGGCTACACCTTC
>.|TRBJ1-5|few|TRBV9
CASSVGVDQPQHF
TGTGCCAGCAGCGTAGGAGTAGATCAGCCCCAGCATTTT
>.|TRBJ2-1|once|TRBV9
CASSEGGNSYNEQFF
TGTGCCAGCAGCGAGGGGGGGAACTCCTACAATGAGCAGTTCTTC
>.|TRBJ1-1|.|TRBV5-4
CASRPGDRLWNTEAFF
TGTGCCAGCCGGCCAGGGGATCGTTTATGGAACACTGAAGCTTTCTTT
>TRBD2|TRBJ2-6|.|TRBV30
CAWSVYRLAGLSGANVLTF
TGTGCCTGGAGTGTATATAGGCTAGCGGGGTTGTCTGGGGCCAACGTCCTGACTTTC
>TRBD2|TRBJ2-1|.|TRBV5-4
CASSPPSGGRYNEQFF
TGTGCCAGCAGCCCCCCTAGCGGGGGGCGTTACAATGAGCAGTTCTTC
>.|TRBJ2-3|.|TRBV7-9
CSSRRALDTQYF
TGTTCCAGCAGGAGGGCCCTAGATACGCAGTATTTT
>.|TRBJ2-3|.|TRBV5-4
CASSIRQTSTDTQYF
TGTGCCAGCAGCATTAGACAGACTAGCACAGATACGCAGTATTTT
>.|TRBJ1-3|.|TRBV6-5
CASSYKPKQTGNTIYF
TGTGCCAGCAGTTACAAACCCAAACAAACTGGAAACACCATATATTTT
>.|TRBJ2-3|few|TRBV7-9
CASSLHLFGGTDTQYF
TGTGCCAGCAGCTTACACCTTTTTGGAGGCACAGATACGCAGTATTTT
>.|TRBJ1-1|.|TRBV6-1
CASSETGLNTEAFF
TGTGCCAGCAGTGAAACAGGGTTGAACACTGAAGCTTTCTTT
>.|TRBJ1-6|once|TRBV18
CASSPASGKTGSSYNSPLHF
TGTGCCAGCTCACCCGCTTCAGGAAAGACAGGAAGCTCCTATAATTCACCCCTCCACTTT
>TRBD2|TRBJ2-3|.|TRBV4-1
CASSQVLSGGTDTQYF
TGCGCCAGCAGCCAAGTTTTATCGGGGGGAACAGATACGCAGTATTTT
>TRBD2|TRBJ2-5|.|TRBV7-2
CASSTRTSGIQETQYF
TGTGCCAGCAGCACCCGGACTAGCGGAATCCAAGAGACCCAGTACTTC
>TRBD1|TRBJ1-5|.|TRBV30
CAWRGGTAPNQPQHF
TGTGCCTGGAGGGGCGGGACAGCTCCGAATCAGCCCCAGCATTTT
>.|TRBJ1-3|few|TRBV5-6
CASSARGYTIYF
TGTGCCAGCAGCGCTCGAGGGTACACCATATATTTT
>.|TRBJ2-1|.|TRBV6-4
CASSEHLYNEQFF
TGTGCCAGCAGCGAGCACTTATACAATGAGCAGTTCTTC
>.|TRBJ2-1|.|TRBV2
CASSDPYNEQFF
TGTGCCAGCAGTGATCCATACAATGAGCAGTTCTTC
>.|TRBJ2-3|.|TRBV5-1
CASSFQGGDTQYF
TGCGCCAGCAGCTTTCAGGGCGGAGATACGCAGTATTTT
>.|TRBJ1-2|.|TRBV28
CASGPGGGGYGYTF
TGTGCCAGCGGTCCCGGGGGGGGCGGGTATGGCTACACCTTC
>.|TRBJ1-2|.|TRBV28
CASSNRVNGYTF
TGTGCCAGCAGTAACAGGGTAAATGGCTACACCTTC
>.|TRBJ1-1|.|TRBV7-9
CASRGREGVDTEAFF
TGTGCCTCCCGTGGAAGGGAGGGAGTTGACACTGAAGCTTTCTTT
>.|TRBJ2-3|.|TRBV4-1
CASSLRGPGDTQYF
TGCGCCAGCAGCCTGCGGGGGCCGGGGGATACGCAGTATTTT
>TRBD2|TRBJ2-7|few|TRBV6-4
CASSQLAGESYEQYF
TGTGCCAGCAGCCAACTAGCGGGGGAATCCTACGAGCAGTACTTC
>.|TRBJ2-4|.|TRBV2
CASSEDWGLAKNIQYF
TGTGCCAGCAGCGAGGACTGGGGGCTAGCCAAAAACATTCAGTACTTC